The 15 T cell receptor beta chains in this list originate from one sample, sequenced in a study of T cell changes during pregnancy in multiple sclerosis. The table came from immunoSEQ multiplex PCR; TCRdb's copy has only in-frame clones and leaves some out. The top ten hold about 0.64% of the sample, which has around 50,000 clones, about 92% seen once. Sequences were derived from CD4+ T cells from peripheral blood mononuclear cells, sampled after pregnancy. The source of these receptors is a female donor with multiple sclerosis, enrolled in a pregnancy study.

The chain is built from TRBV4-1 and TRBJ1-2; TRBD1 might be the D (6 bases). Germline V gene data show CDR1 as MGHRA and CDR2 as YSYEKL. V was trimmed by 3 bases and J by 8 bases, leaving 16 bases between them. CDR3 length: 14 amino acids. The CDR3 reads CASSQGTSQVGYTF. CDR3 bases: TGCGCCAGCAGCCAGGGGACAAGCCAAGTGGGCTACACCTTC.

The chain recombines TRBV19 with TRBJ1-5; D is ambiguous. Trimming left V 3 bases short and J 4 bases short, with 4 bases between. This CDR3 contains 12 residues. Germline V CDR1 and CDR2: LNHDA, SQIVND (reference sequence). The CDR3 is CASSIRNQPQHF. The CDR3 DNA reads TGTGCCAGTAGTATTAGAAATCAGCCCCAGCATTTT.

This chain links TRBV5-1 with TRBJ1-1; no reliable D call. V lost 4 bases and J lost 5, with 15 bases in between. This CDR3 comprises 14 residues. Germline V gives CDR1 SGHRS, CDR2 YFSETQ. DNA of the CDR3: TGCGCCAGCAGCACCGGGAACACGGGGACTGAAGCTTTCTTT. It encodes CASSTGNTGTEAFF. The complete variable domain, with remaining parts taken from reference TRBV5-1 and TRBJ1-1, reads KAGVTQTPRYLIKTRGQQVTLSCSPISGHRSVSWYQQTPGQGLQFLFEYFSETQRNKGNFPGRFSGRQFSNSRSEMNVSTLELGDSALYLCASSTGNTGTEAFFGQGTRLTVV.

The chain employs TRBV19 and TRBJ1-5; D not certain. Germline-derived CDR1 and CDR2 are LNHDA and SQIVND (reference sequence). This CDR3 is built from 14 residues. The germline V and J ends were trimmed by 3 bases and 0 bases, with 6 bases remaining between them. The CDR3 here is CASSMGRSNQPQHF. The CDR3 DNA follows: TGTGCCAGTAGTATGGGCCGTAGCAATCAGCCCCAGCATTTT.

The V and J genes are TRBV5-1 and TRBJ2-5; 11 bases map to TRBD1. The CDR3 runs 15 residues. Per germline, CDR1 SGHRS and CDR2 YFSETQ. V was clipped by 4 bases and J by 5 bases; unmatched bases: 7. The CDR3 DNA reads as TGCGCCAGCAGCCTGCGGGGGACAGGGGGGGAGACCCAGTACTTC. Residues: CASSLRGTGGETQYF. The full variable domain, in which reference TRBV5-1 and TRBJ2-5 provide the parts outside the CDR3, is KAGVTQTPRYLIKTRGQQVTLSCSPISGHRSVSWYQQTPGQGLQFLFEYFSETQRNKGNFPGRFSGRQFSNSRSEMNVSTLELGDSALYLCASSLRGTGGETQYFGPGTRLLVL.

The V gene is TRBV29-1, the J gene TRBJ1-1; 9 nucleotides line up with TRBD1. Germline CDR1 SQVTM, CDR2 ANQGSEA. The CDR3 covers 11 residues. V lost 5 bases to trimming and J lost 10 bases; unmatched junction nucleotides: 5. The CDR3 region is CSVQQGAGAFF. The CDR3 nucleotides read TGCAGCGTTCAACAGGGGGCTGGAGCTTTCTTT.

The chain employs TRBV5-6 and TRBJ2-3; 7 nucleotides align to TRBD2. Germline loops: CDR1 SGHDT, CDR2 YYEEEE. The CDR3 length is 15 residues. V was pared by 6 bases and J by 4 bases, with 11 bases of the junction left unmatched. CDR3 coding DNA: TGTGCCAGCATGCGCCGAGCGGGGAGGCCAGATACGCAGTATTTT. Translating it yields CASMRRAGRPDTQYF.

This clone was observed once. The rearrangement uses TRBV4-3 and TRBJ2-5; 9 bases line up with TRBD2. The CDR3 runs to 17 residues. Germline CDR1 LGHNA, CDR2 YSLEER. V was pared by 0 bases and J by 1 base, with 6 bases of the junction left unmatched. In DNA, the CDR3 is TGCGCCAGCAGCCAAGATTGGGTAGCGGGGGCCCAAGAGACCCAGTACTTC. It yields the protein CASSQDWVAGAQETQYF.

This chain links TRBV7-2 with TRBJ2-3, with TRBD2 identical over 8 bases. The CDR3 sequence is 16 residues long. The V gene end was trimmed by 5 bases and the J gene end by 3 bases; junction bases not matched to a gene: 10. The germline V gene encodes CDR1 SGHTA and CDR2 FQGNSA. As DNA, the CDR3 is TGTGCCAGCAGCATCTTAGCGGGGAAGGTTACAGATACGCAGTATTTT. This gives the protein CASSILAGKVTDTQYF.

The chain is built from TRBV5-1 and TRBJ1-5, with D possibly being TRBD1 (5 bases). The V end was cut by 0 bases, the J end by 2 bases, with 6 bases between. CDR3 length: 14 amino acids. Germline loops: CDR1 SGHRS, CDR2 YFSETQ. The CDR3 DNA reads as TGCGCCAGCAGCTTGGAAGGGGGCAATCAGCCCCAGCATTTT. Translating gives CASSLEGGNQPQHF.

This chain uses TRBV5-4 with TRBJ1-2; 8 bases align to TRBD1. From germline, CDR1 is SGHNT and CDR2 YYREEE (reference sequence). The CDR3 loop spans 14 amino acids. The trim removed 4 bases at V and 8 bases at J, leaving 10 bases unmatched. The CDR3 is CASSQRQGREGYTF. The CDR3 nucleotides are TGTGCCAGCAGCCAGAGACAGGGGAGGGAAGGCTACACCTTC.

The V gene is TRBV18, the J gene TRBJ1-5; D unresolved. V was clipped by 1 base and J by 3 bases, with 10 bases between them. CDR3 length equals 15 residues. Per the germline V gene, CDR1 is KGHSH and CDR2 is LQKENI. The CDR3 loop is CASSPQGGNNQPQHF. The CDR3, as DNA: TGTGCCAGCTCACCACAGGGAGGGAACAATCAGCCCCAGCATTTT.

Details on this clone: Mismatch with germline at one junction end may stem from a read error. V and J are TRBV29-1 and TRBJ2-7, with D perhaps matching TRBD2 (7 bases). The CDR3 extends over 11 amino acids. From germline, CDR1 is SQVTM and CDR2 ANQGSEA. In DNA form, the CDR3 reads TGCAGCGTTGAAGATCTTGGGGGGGCAGCCTTC. Protein sequence: CSVEDLGGAAF.

This clone was detected once. The chain employs TRBV19 and TRBJ2-7; TRBD1 aligns across 9 bases. Trimming removed 10 bases from V and 6 bases from J; junction bases left unmatched: 10. The CDR3 has 13 amino acids. Germline CDR1 and CDR2: LNHDA and SQIVND (reference sequence). The CDR3: CATKPGQGAEQYF. In nucleotides, the CDR3 is TGTGCCACAAAGCCGGGACAGGGAGCCGAGCAGTACTTC. The full variable domain, rest sourced from reference TRBV19 and TRBJ2-7, is DGGITQSPKYLFRKEGQNVTLSCEQNLNHDAMYWYRQDPGQGLRLIYYSQIVNDFQKGDIAEGYSVSREKKESFPLTVTSAQKNPTAFYLCATKPGQGAEQYFGPGTRLTVT.

The V gene is TRBV18, the J gene TRBJ1-4, with D unresolved. The germline V and J ends were trimmed by 3 bases and 0 bases, with 8 bases remaining between them. Germline assignment: CDR1 KGHSH and CDR2 LQKENI. CDR3 length: 15 amino acids. The CDR3 region has the DNA TGTGCCAGCTCACCTCCGGGATCAACTAATGAAAAACTGTTTTTT. Its translation: CASSPPGSTNEKLFF. Supplemented by reference TRBV18 and TRBJ1-4, the full variable domain reads NAGVMQNPRHLVRRRGQEARLRCSPMKGHSHVYWYRQLPEEGLKFMVYLQKENIIDESGMPKERFSAEFPKEGPSILRIQQVVRGDSAAYFCASSPPGSTNEKLFFGSGTQLSVL.